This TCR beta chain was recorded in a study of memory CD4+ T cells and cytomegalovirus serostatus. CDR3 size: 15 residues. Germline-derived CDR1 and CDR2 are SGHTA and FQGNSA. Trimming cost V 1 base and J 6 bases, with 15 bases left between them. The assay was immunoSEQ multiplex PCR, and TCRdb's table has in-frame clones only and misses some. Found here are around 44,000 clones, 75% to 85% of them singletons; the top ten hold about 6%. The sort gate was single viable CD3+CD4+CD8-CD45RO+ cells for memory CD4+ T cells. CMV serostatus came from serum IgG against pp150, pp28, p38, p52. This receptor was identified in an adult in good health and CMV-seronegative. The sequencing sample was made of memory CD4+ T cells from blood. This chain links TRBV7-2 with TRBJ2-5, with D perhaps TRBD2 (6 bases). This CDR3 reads CASSLGIGAGKTQYF. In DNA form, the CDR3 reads TGTGCCAGCAGCTTAGGTATCGGGGCGGGGAAGACCCAGTACTTC.